This TCR beta chain was sequenced in a study of identical twins. Template switching introduced a universal primer site, and the cDNA bore unique molecular identifiers. Each CDR3 protein gets one entry after TCRdb re-called the 5' RACE reads with MiXCR. This sample has roughly 250,000 distinct CDR3 sequences, with about 7.3% found just once. Study findings and constraints: There is a chance that invariant MAIT and iNKT cells partially muddied zero-insertion analyses.

The CDR3 runs to 14 residues. The ends were cut back, 0 bases at V and 4 bases at J, with 9 bases in the middle. Germline assignment: CDR1 MGHRA and CDR2 YSYEKL. The donor group consisted entirely of healthy Caucasians. This clonotype has just a few counts. The antigen remains unidentified. The sample was also linked to a second study, of yellow fever vaccine responses in identical twins.

The sample taken for sequencing was memory (CD45RO+) T cells sorted from blood. This receptor was identified in a woman aged 18 to 35 in good health. This chain connects TRBV4-1 to TRBJ1-2; no definite D call. CDR3 nucleotides: TGCGCCAGCAGCCAAGAGCCCGGGTTCTATGGCTACACCTTC. This translates into CASSQEPGFYGYTF.